This T cell receptor beta chain came from a study of early T cells in non-severe SARS-CoV-2 infection. This clonotype was recorded at least ten times. The CDR3 runs to 16 residues. Germline V lookup: CDR1 ENHRY, CDR2 SYGVKD. V gave up 8 bases and J gave up 0 bases; unmatched junction bases: 8. Each cDNA molecule carried a unique molecular identifier. TCRdb independently ran MiXCR on the 5' RACE reads; one entry per CDR3 protein. This sample has 43,000 or so distinct CDR3 sequences, with 4% found just once. The chain links TRBV10-3 to TRBJ2-7; 12 bases align to TRBD2. This clonotype was obtained from an adult who was a healthcare worker with PCR-confirmed SARS-CoV-2 infection or an uninfected control (not recorded which). Sequencing was performed on whole blood. CDR3: CAISRTSGINSYEQYF. CDR3 bases: TGTGCCATCTCGAGGACTAGCGGGATTAACTCCTACGAGCAGTACTTC.